This T cell receptor (beta chain) derives from a study of patients and donors after allogeneic stem cell transplantation. In TCRdb, the RT-PCR reads were re-called with MiXCR into one record per CDR3 protein. The table lists roughly 180,000 distinct CDR3 sequences, 40% to 45% of them singletons. The CDR3 is 16 residues long. V lost 3 bases and J lost 2, with 16 bases in between. CDR1 is DFQATT, CDR2 SNEGSKA, per germline (reference sequence). The gene calls are TRBV20-1 and TRBJ2-2, with TRBD1 as a possible D gene (7 bases). The sequenced material came from blood, either unsorted or a sorted T cell fraction (not recorded which). The sequence derives from a human donor who was either an allogeneic HSCT recipient or a stem cell or donor lymphocyte infusion donor (not recorded which). It is not recorded whose cells these are; they may come from a transplant donor. The CDR3 DNA follows: TGCAGTGCTAGTCCAGGGGGGCGGTCAAACACCGGGGAGCTGTTTTTT. This gives the protein CSASPGGRSNTGELFF.